This paragraph reports one T cell receptor (beta chain). Its antigen remains unidentified. Inclusive of the bounding cysteine and phenylalanine, the CDR3 is 16 residues long. CDR3 DNA only is kept here, 48 bases in frame from base 1. The sample comes from a study of cytomegalovirus exposure and HLA in healthy donors (dated by TCRdb to 2016 to 2017). Background on the whole study: According to an earlier analysis of several hundred of the donors, about 179 million T cells yielded roughly 110 million unique TCR beta sequences and about 300 Gb of sequence data. Roughly 300 gigabases of sequencing data and around 90 million unique TCR sequences made up an early release that covered roughly 670 HLA-typed donors. Of the roughly 430 genotyped donors, over 65% fell in the genetic ancestry cluster associated with self-reported Caucasian donors. The aim of the study was to test whether cataloging public T cell receptors could identify signatures of past pathogen exposure. The study used immunosequencing to profile the T cell repertoires of under 700 subjects and linked those repertoires to cytomegalovirus serostatus. In addition to the first cohort of roughly 700 subjects, a separate validation cohort of 120 different subjects was used. To predict cytomegalovirus infection status, the study combined high-throughput TCR immunosequencing, statistical association of individual TCRs with disease status, and machine learning. To study patterns of TCR occurrence, a later analysis re-analyzed previously published TCR beta repertoires from hundreds of donors and added high-resolution HLA genotyping. In the later analysis, no new phenotypic data were used to find candidate immune exposures; instead, reliance was placed on TCR beta sequences and their occurrence across donors. An earlier analysis of around 640 of the donors used high-throughput TCR beta sequencing to judge whether each TCR beta V gene segment behaved as functional or pseudogenic. Donor age, sex, ethnicity and CMV serostatus were collected together with the repertoire data. A later genetic analysis used genome-wide SNP genotypes for about 65% of the 666 donors, treating that subset as a discovery cohort. Every repertoire in the discovery cohort had been generated on one and the same sequencing platform. HLA typing included class I and class II loci at four-digit resolution. The number of typed donors differed by locus: roughly 629-630 for A, B, C, DRB1 and DQB1; approximately 520 for DQA1; 606 for DPA1; and about 470 for DPB1. Four or five DR-DQ haplotypes were handled as single units for association and clustering because linkage in the cohort was strong. On average, around 240,000 unique TCR beta nucleotide sequences were sequenced per donor among 350 to 400 genotyped donors of the cohort, with about 17% of those sequences being non-productive.

Receptor libraries were prepared by the immunoSEQ multiplex PCR assay. For the multiplex PCR, a mixture combining 60 forward primers for TCR Vbeta segments and 13 reverse primers for TCR Jbeta segments was used. A multiplex PCR assay on genomic DNA amplified the CDR3 region of rearranged TCR beta genes. The amplified TCR beta libraries were sequenced on the Illumina HiSeq System as 87-base-pair reads. Per the authors' processing: In a later analysis, some 80 million unique TCR beta chains were counted across the approximately 640 repertoires, and approximately 9.9 million of these chains were shared by at least two donors. Raw reads were error-corrected and collapsed into unique sequences with a nearest-neighbor algorithm that merged closely related sequences to remove PCR and sequencing errors. CDR3 sequences were aligned to IMGT reference sequences to assign V, D and J gene segments. For a sequence to be retained, a match of at least six nucleotides was required to both a V gene segment and a J gene segment. Rearrangements were called productive when the CDR3 lacked stop codons and stayed in frame with V and J; all others were non-productive. CDR3 was defined by IMGT convention, running from the second conserved V-encoded cysteine to the conserved J-encoded phenylalanine. Sequences without an unambiguous match to a single V gene segment were excluded from the earlier analysis of a few hundred of the donors. In an earlier analysis of about 590 of the donors, a V segment was called functional when productive rearrangements were above 56.7%, and segregating when the standard deviation between donors exceeded 5%. A statistical classification framework was developed to diagnose cytomegalovirus status using the catalog of TCR beta chain sequences. In a later analysis, TCR nucleotide sequences were compared against IMGT/GENE-DB human TR gene sequences so that V and J genes could be assigned. The TCRdist pipeline was used in a later analysis to assign CDR3 sequences and most-parsimonious VDJ recombination scenarios. In a later analysis, each TCR beta chain was defined by its CDR3 amino acid sequence together with its V-gene family, and reads lacking a unique V-gene family were excluded. As a way to deal with suspected cross-contamination and a sequencing artifact, a later analysis dropped hundreds of nucleotide sequences that were highly shared and had low generation probability. For each public chain, a later analysis derived a clonal expansion index from normalized ranks of inferred template counts within each repertoire. Generation probabilities in a later analysis came from a VDJ recombination model fitted to out-of-frame rearrangements, and those results were checked against IGoR. In a later analysis, hypergeometric tests were used to score TCR-TCR, TCR-HLA and TCR-CMV co-occurrence, with a repertoire-size bias correction applied to TCR pairs. False discovery rates were estimated in a later analysis by permuting HLA or CMV assignments 20 times. In a later analysis, co-occurring TCRs were grouped using DBSCAN, with TCRdist sequence similarity added in when clustering inside HLA-allele-positive subsets. Repertoires with fewer than 30,000 or more than 120,000 public chains, plus five repertoires with anomalous nucleotide sharing, were excluded from co-occurrence clustering. TCRdb re-hosts the immuneACCESS table, in-frame sequences only. Its copies lack some clones; in the studies checked, an unresolved V gene accounts for under half of them, and the cause for the rest is not known. V, J and clone size derive from that table, while D and trimming were established from the DNA sequence. The sample table holds just over 150,000 clones. Approximately 2.3% of the sample is taken by the ten largest.

The study at large found these results: In a later analysis, TCR association rates were found to vary across HLA loci, with the most associated TCRs seen for DRB1 alleles and the fewest for HLA-C alleles. Across donors, most TCR sequences were observed very rarely, whereas some public TCRs were present in many individuals. Specific HLA alleles were associated with more than 15,000 TCR beta sequences at a false discovery rate of 0.05 in a later analysis. A further reported finding was that TCR beta sequences accurately predicted the HLA-A and HLA-B alleles for most subjects in the first cohort. Some IMGT-functional V segments, including TRBV6-2 and TRBV6-3, could not be distinguished by the 87-base-pair reads and were therefore excluded. HLA typing was unavailable for some donors at each locus, so association tests used only the typed subset. Cytomegalovirus status was reported to be diagnosed by the classifier with high specificity and sensitivity in both the original and validation cohorts. According to a later genetic analysis, donors in an Asian-associated ancestry cluster had fewer N-insertions in productive TCRs than the roughly 660-donor mean. When HLA alleles, especially DR and DQ, strongly co-occurred, TCR associations were difficult to assign to individual alleles. According to a later analysis, most CMV-associated TCR beta chains appeared to be HLA-restricted, and the HLA associations seemed to be driven largely by CMV exposure. A later analysis found that HLA-associated TCR beta chains were more clonally expanded and had lower generation probabilities than equally common non-associated chains. In a later genetic analysis, a missense DCLRE1C variant was associated with V-gene and J-gene trimming of TCR beta chains, and the association was replicated in an independent cohort. Linkage disequilibrium might explain the correlated functional status among segregating V segments, but an unknown experimental factor could not be ruled out. The presence/absence analyses assumed that sequencing depth was roughly uniform across donors, and that assumption may not be true. Because counts were too low, under 20 rarely observed V segments, including chromosome 9 orphons, were left out of the earlier analysis of 500 to 750 of the donors. Three of the identified cytomegalovirus-associated TCR beta chains were confirmed in vitro to be specific for cytomegalovirus antigens. This cohort had only TCR beta chains sequenced, and the lack of alpha or paired-chain data limited which features could be detected. CMV serostatus was the only immune exposure information available for the cohort. It was suggested by the authors that the approach could potentially be generalized to other disease states and immunological phenotypes. An earlier analysis of several hundred of the donors showed that most TCR beta V segments appeared in productive rearrangements either about 90% or about 30% of the time, which broadly matched IMGT annotations. A cluster of highly shared sequence variants was judged likely to represent a technical artifact of the sequencing pipeline. A total of fewer than 200 TCR beta chains were listed by the study as associated with cytomegalovirus. Several of the top co-occurrence clusters appeared to be linked to parvovirus B19, influenza, CMV and Epstein-Barr virus, according to a later analysis.

The cohort consisted of 670 or so healthy bone marrow donors. At the time of sampling, all cohort members were nominally healthy, though unrecorded immune exposures were likely present. The donor tested CMV seronegative, placing the donor among the 352 seronegative members of the cohort. A peripheral blood sample was collected from each donor, and TCR beta sequencing was performed on peripheral blood mononuclear cells. Genomic DNA extraction from the blood cell samples was performed with the Qiagen DNeasy Blood Extraction Kit. Sequencing input: PBMCs. The TCR comes from a young man in good health and CMV-seronegative. This chain is built from TRBV21-1 and TRBJ2-3; the DNA was not used to check the table's D call, TRBD2. TRBV21-1 is annotated as a pseudogene. This receptor has the CDR3 CASSSPPAGGTDTQYF. The nucleotides read TGTGCCAGCAGCTCGCCCCCGGCGGGGGGCACAGATACGCAGTATTTT.